The next 16 T cell receptor beta chains were all read from a single sample in a study of blood T cell repertoires in COVID-19. Some clones are missing from TCRdb's copy, which holds only in-frame ones; the method was immunoSEQ multiplex PCR. The table records about 430,000 clones, 70% to 90% of them present only once. Sequencing used PBMCs or T cells enriched from blood (not recorded which). Receptors were obtained from a woman between 18 and 30 years old who had been exposed to COVID-19.

This chain joins TRBV7-2 and TRBJ2-7; weak D call: TRBD2 (6 bases). Trimming shortened V by 4 bases and J by 3 bases, and 13 bases separated the two germline ends. The CDR3 extends over 14 amino acids. Germline-derived CDR1 and CDR2 are SGHTA and FQGNSA. The CDR3 DNA sequence: TGTGCCAGCAGCTGGAGGGAGTTGGGCTACGAGCAGTACTTC. It yields the protein CASSWRELGYEQYF.

This chain uses TRBV6-6 with TRBJ1-4; D remains ambiguous. Trimming stripped 2 bases from V and 8 bases from J, with 12 bases between. The CDR3 runs to 14 residues. CDR1 and CDR2 (germline): MNHNY, SVGAGI (reference sequence). CDR3 sequence: CASSYQVSEEKLFF. The CDR3 nucleotides read TGTGCCAGCAGTTACCAGGTTTCGGAAGAAAAACTGTTTTTT.

V is TRBV6-5 and J is TRBJ1-5, with 8 bases that match TRBD1. The germline V gene encodes CDR1 MNHEY and CDR2 SVGAGI. V was clipped by 6 bases and J by 6 bases; unmatched bases: 4. The CDR3 contains 13 residues. This CDR3 reads CASSHDRGQPQHF. Here the CDR3 DNA reads TGTGCCAGCAGCCACGACAGGGGTCAGCCCCAGCATTTT.

Comment on this clone: The identical CDR3 is also encoded by other nucleotide sequences in the sample. V is TRBV5-6 and J is TRBJ1-1; TRBD1 matches at 8 bases. Germline loops: CDR1 SGHDT, CDR2 YYEEEE. The J segment lost 5 bases and the V segment lost 2 bases, leaving 5 bases of the junction unmatched. The CDR3 is made up of 14 amino acids. The CDR3 DNA sequence: TGTGCCAGCAGCTTTGGACAGGGTGGGACTGAAGCTTTCTTT. As protein: CASSFGQGGTEAFF.

The chain has TRBV12-3 or TRBV12-4 and TRBJ1-1; D remains unclear. Trimming left V 10 bases short and J 6 bases short, with 18 bases between. The CDR3 runs 13 residues. The CDR3 DNA sequence: TGTGCCATCCTCGCGGGCTCGGGCTCTGAAGCTTTCTTT. This gives the protein CAILAGSGSEAFF.

V usage is TRBV7-9 and J usage is TRBJ2-7, with D perhaps TRBD1 (6 bases). Per the germline V gene, CDR1 is SEHNR and CDR2 is FQNEAQ (reference sequence). V lost 5 bases to trimming and J lost 3 bases, with 20 bases between them. The CDR3 totals 16 residues. CDR3 nucleotide sequence: TGTGCCAGCAGCAGACAGGATTTCTTGGCGGGCTACGAGCAGTACTTC. This encodes CASSRQDFLAGYEQYF.

V is TRBV10-3 and J is TRBJ2-3, with D unresolved. Germline V gene sequence: CDR1 ENHRY, CDR2 SYGVKD. The CDR3 runs 12 residues. The germline V and J ends were trimmed by 7 bases and 3 bases, with 8 bases remaining between them. The CDR3 is CAIMSTTDTQYF. The CDR3 region has the DNA TGTGCCATCATGTCGACAACAGATACGCAGTATTTT.

The chain couples TRBV10-1 to TRBJ2-3; 10 positions match TRBD1. Germline lookup yields CDR1 WNHNN and CDR2 SYGVQD (reference sequence). The CDR3 is 13 residues long. CDR3 amino acids: CATGTGDTDTQYF. In DNA form, the CDR3 reads TGCGCAACCGGGACAGGGGACACAGATACGCAGTATTTT.

The chain uses TRBV28 and TRBJ2-7; D might be TRBD2 (5 bases). The CDR3 spans 14 residues. CDR1 is MDHEN and CDR2 is SYDVKM in the germline V gene. Deletions cut 1 base from V and 2 bases from J, with 9 bases between. The CDR3 region has the DNA TGTGCCAGCAGTTTATCGGGGAAGGCCTACGAGCAGTACTTC. This encodes CASSLSGKAYEQYF.

V gene TRBV5-1 combines with J gene TRBJ2-7; D might be TRBD1 (5 bases). This CDR3 is 13 amino acids long. Germline V gene lookup returns CDR1 SGHRS and CDR2 YFSETQ. Trimming removed 1 base at V and 2 bases at J, with 7 bases between. CDR3 amino acids: CASSLTGPYEQYF. CDR3 nucleotides: TGCGCCAGCAGCTTGACAGGTCCCTACGAGCAGTACTTC.

The sample holds one count of this clone. The chain combines TRBV28 with TRBJ2-5, with 13 bases aligning to TRBD2. The V gene's germline CDR1 is MDHEN and CDR2 SYDVKM. The CDR3 runs 14 residues. J lost 6 bases, V lost 6 bases, and 4 bases had no gene match. In DNA, the CDR3 is TGTGCCAGCAGACCGGGACTAGCGGGGAAGACCCAGTACTTC. This sequence encodes CASRPGLAGKTQYF.

This chain links TRBV7-9 with TRBJ2-4, with D possibly TRBD2 on 6 matching bases. Germline CDR1 is SEHNR and CDR2 is FQNEAQ (reference sequence). The CDR3 is 16 amino acids. Trimming stripped 5 bases from V and 0 bases from J, with 14 bases between. The CDR3: CASSPRQGLAKNIQYF. CDR3 bases: TGTGCCAGCAGCCCCCGGCAGGGACTAGCCAAAAACATTCAGTACTTC.

The chain couples TRBV7-2 to TRBJ2-7, with TRBD2 matching 11 bases. CDR1 SGHTA and CDR2 FQGNSA come from the germline V gene. The CDR3 contains 13 residues. V shed 6 bases, J shed 5 bases, and the junction held 3 bases outside the gene matches. CDR3 nucleotides: TGTGCCAGCAGAATAGCGGGGGGGGACGAGCAGTACTTC. Protein product: CASRIAGGDEQYF.

This clone was observed a single time. The chain uses TRBV7-2 and TRBJ2-3; D is possibly TRBD2 (5 bases). Germline V CDR1 and CDR2: SGHTA, FQGNSA. There are 15 residues in the CDR3. With 5 bases removed from V and 8 bases from J, the gap between germline ends came to 20 bases. CDR3 nucleotides: TGTGCCAGCAGCCCACCTAGCCAATTCTTAGGTACGCAGTATTTT. Translated, it gives CASSPPSQFLGTQYF.

The chain links TRBV7-2 to TRBJ2-7; 8 bases fit TRBD1. The trim removed 5 bases at V and 1 base at J, leaving 4 bases unmatched. Germline values: CDR1 SGHTA, CDR2 FQGNSA. This CDR3 is built from 14 residues. CDR3: CASSRRQGSYEQYF. The DNA for the CDR3 is TGTGCCAGCAGCCGGAGACAGGGGTCCTACGAGCAGTACTTC.

The rearrangement uses TRBV7-8 and TRBJ1-1; D is unresolved. Trimming pared 1 base from V and 9 bases from J, leaving 12 bases between. Germline CDR1 reads SGHVS; CDR2 reads FQNEAQ. The CDR3 sequence is 13 residues long. The CDR3 nucleotides are TGTGCCAGCAGCTTAGGAACTTTGGTTAAAGCTTTCTTT. It encodes CASSLGTLVKAFF.